This T cell receptor (beta chain) was recovered during a study of CD8+ T cells in alopecia areata. Extraction of RNA preceded its reverse transcription into cDNA, which served as the sequencing template. Profiling relied on immunoSEQ multiplex PCR, and the TCRdb table lists in-frame clones only, not all of them. The sample comprises 80,000 or so clones, around 60% of which are singletons, and 20% to 25% rests with the top ten. The CDR3 consists of 13 residues. V was shortened by 2 bases and J by 4 bases, with 8 bases between the two germline ends. Germline V gene data show CDR1 as SGHRS and CDR2 as YFSETQ. Regarding treatment: oral pan-JAK inhibitor, 5-10 mg twice daily.

The sequenced sample was CD8+ T cells sorted from blood, obtained at week 24, from a patient treated with tofacitinib. The chain is built from TRBV5-1 and TRBJ2-3; no clear D. This sequence was found in a human donor with alopecia areata. This chain's CDR3 is CASSFTGADTQYF. The CDR3 DNA is TGCGCCAGCAGCTTTACGGGCGCAGATACGCAGTATTTT.